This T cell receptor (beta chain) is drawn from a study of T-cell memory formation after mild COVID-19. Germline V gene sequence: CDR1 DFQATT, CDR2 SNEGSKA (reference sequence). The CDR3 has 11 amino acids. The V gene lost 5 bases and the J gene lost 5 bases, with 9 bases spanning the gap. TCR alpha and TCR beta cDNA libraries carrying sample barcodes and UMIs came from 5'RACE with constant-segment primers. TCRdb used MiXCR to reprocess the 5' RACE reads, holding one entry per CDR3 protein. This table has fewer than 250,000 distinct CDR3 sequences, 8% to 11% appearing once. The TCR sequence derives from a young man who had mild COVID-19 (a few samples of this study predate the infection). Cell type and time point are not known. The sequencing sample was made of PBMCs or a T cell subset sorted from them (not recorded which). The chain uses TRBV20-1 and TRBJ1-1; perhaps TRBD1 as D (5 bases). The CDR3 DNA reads TGCAGTGCTCCCAGGGTGACTGAAGCTTTCTTT. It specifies CSAPRVTEAFF.